This T cell receptor (beta chain) came from a study of PD-1 blockade in classical Hodgkin lymphoma. Whole-study findings and limits: Significant TCR diversity gains by C4D1 occurred in CD4+ but not CD8+ cells. Exclusion applied to patients who initiated nivolumab less than 1 year following ASCT. When set against healthy donors, newly diagnosed patients were reported to show lower baseline TCR diversity.

This table comes from immunoSEQ multiplex PCR, and its TCRdb copy is limited to in-frame clones, with some not included. The profile shows under 25,000 clones, about three quarters of them singletons. Time point given: cycle 4 day 1 (C4D1), after six to seven weeks of nivolumab. Patients all relapsed after autologous stem cell transplantation, and there was variation in brentuximab vedotin exposure. Concerning this clone: Its specificity is not known.

The CDR3 extends over 15 amino acids. Germline CDR1 reads LNHDA; CDR2 reads SQIVND (reference sequence). J lost 2 bases, V lost 5 bases, and 3 bases had no gene match. The sequences come from peripheral blood mononuclear cells (PBMCs), collected before the fourth cycle of nivolumab. The TCR was taken from a human donor with classical Hodgkin lymphoma. The rearrangement links TRBV19 to TRBJ1-5, with TRBD1 identical over 10 bases. The CDR3 protein is CASSPGTGGNQPQHF. The CDR3 nucleotides are TGTGCCAGTAGTCCCGGGACAGGGGGCAATCAGCCCCAGCATTTT.